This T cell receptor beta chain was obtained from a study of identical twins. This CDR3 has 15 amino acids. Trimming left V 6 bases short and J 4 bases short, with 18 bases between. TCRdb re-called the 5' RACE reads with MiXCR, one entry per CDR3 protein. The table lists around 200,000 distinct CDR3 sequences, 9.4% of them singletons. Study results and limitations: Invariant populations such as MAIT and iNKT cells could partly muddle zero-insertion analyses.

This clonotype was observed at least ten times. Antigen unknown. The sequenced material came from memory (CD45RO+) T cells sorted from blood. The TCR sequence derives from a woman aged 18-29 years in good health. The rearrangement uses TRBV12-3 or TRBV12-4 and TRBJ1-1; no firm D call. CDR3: CASSLVPGLSTEAFF. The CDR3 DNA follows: TGTGCCAGCAGCCTCGTCCCTGGTTTGAGCACTGAAGCTTTCTTT.